This TCR beta chain came from a study of OX40 agonist ivuxolimab in advanced cancers. Whole-study context: Partial responses were achieved by three patients, of whom one had hepatocellular carcinoma and two had cutaneous melanoma.

Assay used: immunoSEQ multiplex PCR; TCRdb lists only in-frame clones, some missing. The data contain some 64,000 clones, about 90% of them singletons. Germline CDR1 reads SGHRS; CDR2 reads YFSETQ. V lost 0 bases to trimming and J lost 0 bases, with 10 bases between them. The CDR3 is 15 amino acids. The chain has TRBV5-1 and TRBJ2-7, with a tentative D call TRBD2 (6 bases). The starting material was CD4+ or CD8+ T cells sorted from blood, obtained in a trial of the OX40 agonist ivuxolimab. This TCR derives from an adult with an advanced solid tumor such as melanoma, head and neck, liver or kidney cancer. The CDR3 bases are TGCGCCAGCAGCTTGGCCGCGGGGAGCTCCTACGAGCAGTACTTC. The encoded protein is CASSLAAGSSYEQYF. Combining the CDR3 with reference TRBV5-1 and TRBJ2-7 gives the whole variable domain KAGVTQTPRYLIKTRGQQVTLSCSPISGHRSVSWYQQTPGQGLQFLFEYFSETQRNKGNFPGRFSGRQFSNSRSEMNVSTLELGDSALYLCASSLAAGSSYEQYFGPGTRLTVT.